Following are 15 T cell receptor beta chains from one sample sequenced in a study of regulatory T cells in long-lasting Graves disease. Relying on iRepertoire HTBI primers and Arm-PCR of CDR3 regions, the team built TCR beta libraries. MiXCR was run by TCRdb on the multiplex PCR reads, yielding one entry per CDR3 protein. The sample lists some 250,000 distinct CDR3 sequences; more than 15% were seen once. The time point: newly diagnosed GD, antithyroid drugs for less than 3 months. There was RNA extracted from PBMCs, and the TCR library was made from it. These data also featured in a second study, about T cells in Graves' hyperthyroidism and ophthalmopathy.

This specimen consisted of peripheral blood mononuclear cells (PBMCs), obtained at new diagnosis, from a patient treated with antithyroid drugs. The receptors originated from a woman in her 30s with Graves disease.

About this clonotype itself: Possible read error: a much larger clone is one base away. V and J are TRBV7-8 and TRBJ1-6; D perhaps matches TRBD1 (5 bases). Germline lookup yields CDR1 SGHVS and CDR2 FQNEAQ. This CDR3 region has 16 residues. CDR3 in amino acids: CASSFLGHPYNSPPHF. The CDR3 DNA sequence: TGTGCCAGCAGCTTTCTGGGGCACCCCTATAATTCACCCCCCCACTTT.

As to this clonotype: A far larger clone is off by one base, so a read error is likely. V gene TRBV12-3 or TRBV12-4 combines with J gene TRBJ2-1; TRBD1 agrees at 7 bases. This CDR3 is 12 amino acids long. V lost 6 bases to trimming and J lost 10 bases; unmatched junction nucleotides: 6. This chain's CDR3 is CASSRQGGEQFF. The CDR3 region has the DNA TGTGCCAGCAGCCGACAGGGCGGCGAGCAGTTCTTC.

This clonotype showed up many times. J is TRBJ2-2 and V is TRBV7-9; maybe TRBD2 (6 bases). From germline, CDR1 is SEHNR and CDR2 FQNEAQ (reference sequence). The CDR3 has 15 amino acids. The germline V and J ends were trimmed by 6 bases and 0 bases, with 11 bases remaining between them. CDR3 sequence reads: CASRPGLTNTGELFF. CDR3 sequence (DNA): TGTGCCAGCAGACCGGGACTGACGAACACCGGGGAGCTGTTTTTT.

This clonotype was detected only a few times. The V gene is TRBV5-5, the J gene TRBJ1-4, with 7 positions matching TRBD1. The CDR3 covers 14 residues. Germline trimming cut 6 bases from V and 4 bases from J; bases unmatched to any gene: 6. Germline loops: CDR1 SGHKS, CDR2 YYEKEE (reference sequence). The DNA of the CDR3 is TGTGCCAGCAACGTGGGACAGTTTAATGAAAAACTGTTTTTT. Its translation is CASNVGQFNEKLFF.

The rearrangement joins TRBV3-1 to TRBJ1-1, with D maybe TRBD1 (6 bases). This CDR3 has 15 residues. The germline V gene encodes CDR1 LGHDT and CDR2 YNNKEL (reference sequence). Trimming pared 3 bases from V and 1 base from J, leaving 12 bases between. CDR3 sequence reads: CASSHAGEGNTEAFF. The CDR3 coding sequence is TGTGCCAGCAGCCACGCAGGGGAGGGGAACACTGAAGCTTTCTTT.

As concerns this clonotype: This likely reflects a read error, since a far larger clone is one base away. Because the CDR3 is missing its conserved closing phenylalanine or tryptophan, this is likely a read error. J is TRBJ2-3 and V is TRBV5-1; a weak D match, TRBD1 (5 bases). The J call may be mistaken, given a closer DNA end match to TRBJ1-1. The CDR3 is 12 residues long. Germline V gene data show CDR1 as SGHRS and CDR2 as YFSETQ. The DNA for the CDR3 is TGCGCCAGCCGACAGCCGAACACTGAAGCTTTCGTT. The encoded protein is CASRQPNTEAFV.

This clonotype was picked up many times. The genes are TRBV20-1 and TRBJ2-7; 8 positions agree with TRBD2. Germline lookup yields CDR1 DFQATT and CDR2 SNEGSKA (reference sequence). J gave up 5 bases and V 3 bases, and 12 bases lay outside the gene matches. This CDR3 is built from 15 residues. For the CDR3, the DNA is TGCAGTGCTAGTCCCATCGGCGGGGGGACAAACGAGCAGTACTTC. Translated, it gives CSASPIGGGTNEQYF.

The chain joins TRBV6-2 or TRBV6-3 to TRBJ1-1, with TRBD1 identical over 8 bases. The J segment lost 4 bases and the V segment lost 6 bases, leaving 7 bases of the junction unmatched. CDR3 length: 14 amino acids. Per the germline V gene, CDR1 is MNHEY and CDR2 is SVGEGT. The CDR3 reads CASSRQGAGTEAFF. The DNA of the CDR3 is TGTGCCAGCAGCCGGCAGGGGGCTGGCACTGAAGCTTTCTTT.

The V and J genes are TRBV4-1 and TRBJ2-2; 9 bases are a match to TRBD1. CDR3 length equals 17 residues. Germline V gene sequence: CDR1 MGHRA, CDR2 YSYEKL. The V segment lost 2 bases and the J segment 1 base; nucleotides outside the gene matches: 5. The chain's CDR3 is CASSQRRQGGNTGELFF. CDR3 sequence (DNA): TGCGCCAGCAGCCAACGTAGACAGGGGGGGAACACCGGGGAGCTGTTTTTT.

The table lists this clonotype with many counts. This chain uses TRBV20-1 with TRBJ2-7, with a tentative D call TRBD1 (5 bases). V lost 4 bases and J 2 bases, leaving 21 bases between the germline ends. The CDR3 sequence is 16 residues long. Germline CDR1 reads DFQATT; CDR2 reads SNEGSKA (reference sequence). This CDR3 is CSAKNRFRHLTYEQYF. CDR3 DNA: TGCAGTGCTAAAAACAGGTTTCGGCACCTAACCTACGAGCAGTACTTC.

This clonotype occurred a few times. Since a much larger clone is just one base distant, this may be a read error. The chain couples TRBV12-3 or TRBV12-4 to TRBJ1-2; 7 bases align to TRBD1. This CDR3 has 13 residues. The ends lost 5 bases at V and 4 bases at J; junction bases unmatched: 4. CDR3 sequence (DNA): TGTGCCAGCAGTCCCGGGACAGTCTATGGCTACACCTTC. Its translation: CASSPGTVYGYTF.

This clonotype was found many times. The chain employs TRBV5-4 and TRBJ2-7; D is uncertain. Trimming took off 4 bases at V and 0 bases at J, with 8 bases between the two ends. Germline lookup yields CDR1 SGHNT and CDR2 YYREEE (reference sequence). The CDR3 has 13 amino acids. The CDR3 here is CASSQLDSYEQYF. The CDR3 DNA is TGTGCCAGCAGCCAATTGGACTCCTACGAGCAGTACTTC.

This clonotype was counted ten times or more. V is TRBV20-1 and J is TRBJ1-2; no definite D call. This CDR3 contains 13 residues. V gave up 4 bases and J gave up 2 bases, with 11 bases separating them. The germline V gene encodes CDR1 DFQATT and CDR2 SNEGSKA (reference sequence). The CDR3 is CSATRPSNYGYTF. In DNA, the CDR3 is TGCAGTGCTACCCGGCCCTCCAACTATGGCTACACCTTC.

A word on this clonotype: This clone may be a read error of a much larger clone one base away. V and J are TRBV12-3 or TRBV12-4 and TRBJ1-2; D perhaps matches TRBD1 (5 bases). The CDR3 is 16 residues long. The chain's CDR3 is CAGSFIEDIRLFGYTF. Written as DNA, the CDR3 is TGTGCCGGCAGTTTCATAGAGGACATCAGGCTCTTTGGCTACACCTTC.

This clonotype has a handful of counts. Since a much larger clone is just one base distant, this may be a read error. The chain is built from TRBV2 and TRBJ2-2; 8 nucleotides line up with TRBD2. Germline CDR1 SNHLY, CDR2 FYNNEI. The CDR3 runs to 15 residues. Trimming at V came to 6 bases and at J to 6 bases, leaving 9 bases not matched to a gene. The CDR3 nucleotides read TGTGCCAGCAGGGCCGGGACTAGGATCCCCGGGGAGCTGTTTTTT. It encodes CASRAGTRIPGELFF.